This TCR beta chain was observed in a study of blood T cells in healthy people across ages. Combining a sample-barcoded 5' primer with a J-beta primer mix, a second PCR ran for 7 to 11 cycles. TCRdb re-called the 5' RACE reads with MiXCR, one entry per CDR3 protein. This sample has 1.6 million or so distinct CDR3 sequences, with roughly 30% found just once. As for this clonotype: Its antigen is currently unknown.

The CDR3 sequence is 13 residues long. The ends were cut back, 2 bases at V and 2 bases at J, with 8 bases in the middle. CDR1 and CDR2 (germline): SGHDT, YYEEEE. Study findings and constraints: Fewer expanded clones and more diversity marked long-lived versus aged donors. CMV infection status of these donors was not known.

Sequencing was done on a sample of blood. This chain uses TRBV5-6 with TRBJ2-7; a weak D match, TRBD1 (5 bases). This TCR was sampled from a woman aged 25 to 39 in good health. This chain's CDR3 is CASSFSRAYEQYF. CDR3 in DNA: TGTGCCAGCAGCTTCTCCAGGGCCTACGAGCAGTACTTC.